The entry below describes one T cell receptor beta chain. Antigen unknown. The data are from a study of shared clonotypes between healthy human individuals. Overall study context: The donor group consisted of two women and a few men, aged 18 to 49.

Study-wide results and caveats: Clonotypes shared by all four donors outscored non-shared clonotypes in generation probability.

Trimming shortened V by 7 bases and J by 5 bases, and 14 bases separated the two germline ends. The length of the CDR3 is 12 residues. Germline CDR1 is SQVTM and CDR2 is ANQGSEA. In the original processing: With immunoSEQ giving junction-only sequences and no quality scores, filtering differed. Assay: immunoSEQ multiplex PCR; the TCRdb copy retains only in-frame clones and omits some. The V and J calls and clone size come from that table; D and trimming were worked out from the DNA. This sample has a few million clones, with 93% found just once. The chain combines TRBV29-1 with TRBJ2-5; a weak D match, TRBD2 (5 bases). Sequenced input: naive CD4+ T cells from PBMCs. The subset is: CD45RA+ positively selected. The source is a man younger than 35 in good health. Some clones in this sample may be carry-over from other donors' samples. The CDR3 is CSGRTPGETQYF. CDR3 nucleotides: TGCAGCGGGAGGACTCCCGGGGAGACCCAGTACTTC.